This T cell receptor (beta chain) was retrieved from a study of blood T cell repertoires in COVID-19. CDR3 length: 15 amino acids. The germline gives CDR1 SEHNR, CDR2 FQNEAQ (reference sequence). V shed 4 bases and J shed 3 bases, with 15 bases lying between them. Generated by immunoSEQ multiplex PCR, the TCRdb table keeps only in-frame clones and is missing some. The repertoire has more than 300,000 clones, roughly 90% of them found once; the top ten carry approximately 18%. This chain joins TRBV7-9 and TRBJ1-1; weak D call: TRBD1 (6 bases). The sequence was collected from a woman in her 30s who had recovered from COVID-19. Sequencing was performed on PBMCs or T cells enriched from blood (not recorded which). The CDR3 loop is CASSSVGAGDTEAFF. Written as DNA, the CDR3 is TGTGCCAGCAGCTCCGTGGGGGCAGGGGACACTGAAGCTTTCTTT.